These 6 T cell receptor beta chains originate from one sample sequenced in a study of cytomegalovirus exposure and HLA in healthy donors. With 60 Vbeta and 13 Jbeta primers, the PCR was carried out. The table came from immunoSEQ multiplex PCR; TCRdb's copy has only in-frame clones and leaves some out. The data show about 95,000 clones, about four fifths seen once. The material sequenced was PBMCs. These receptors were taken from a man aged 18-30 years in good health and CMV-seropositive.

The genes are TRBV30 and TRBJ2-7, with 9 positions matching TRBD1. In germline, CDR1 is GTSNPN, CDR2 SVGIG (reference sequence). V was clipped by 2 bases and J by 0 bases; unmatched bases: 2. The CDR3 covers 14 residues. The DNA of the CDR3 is TGTGCCTGGAGTTGGGGACAGGGCTCCTACGAGCAGTACTTC. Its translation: CAWSWGQGSYEQYF.

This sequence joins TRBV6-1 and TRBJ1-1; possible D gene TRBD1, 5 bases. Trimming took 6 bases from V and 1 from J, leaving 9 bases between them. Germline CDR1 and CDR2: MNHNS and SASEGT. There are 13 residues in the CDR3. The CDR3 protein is CASRPRENTEAFF. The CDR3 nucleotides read TGTGCCAGCAGACCCAGGGAGAACACTGAAGCTTTCTTT.

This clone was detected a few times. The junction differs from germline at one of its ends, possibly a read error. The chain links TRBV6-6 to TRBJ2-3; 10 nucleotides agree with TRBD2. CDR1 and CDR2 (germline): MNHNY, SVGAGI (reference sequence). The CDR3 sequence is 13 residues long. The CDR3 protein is CASSYSERGGMNF. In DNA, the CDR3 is TGTGCCAGCAGTTACTCGGAGCGGGGGGGCATGAATTTT.

CDR3 nucleotides: TGTGCCTGGAAGGGGCGGGGCAACACAGATACGCAGTATTTT. It specifies CAWKGRGNTDTQYF. The chain carries TRBV30 and TRBJ2-3; a possible D gene is TRBD2 (6 bases). The length of the CDR3 is 14 residues. CDR1 GTSNPN and CDR2 SVGIG come from the germline V gene (reference sequence). V lost 4 bases, J lost 2 bases, and 13 bases lay in between.

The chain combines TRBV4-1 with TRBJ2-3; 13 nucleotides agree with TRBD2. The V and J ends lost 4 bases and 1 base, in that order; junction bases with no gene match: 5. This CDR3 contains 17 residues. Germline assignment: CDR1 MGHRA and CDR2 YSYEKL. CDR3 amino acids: CASSLDGLAGGTDTQYF. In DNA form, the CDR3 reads TGCGCCAGCAGCCTGGACGGACTAGCGGGGGGCACAGATACGCAGTATTTT.

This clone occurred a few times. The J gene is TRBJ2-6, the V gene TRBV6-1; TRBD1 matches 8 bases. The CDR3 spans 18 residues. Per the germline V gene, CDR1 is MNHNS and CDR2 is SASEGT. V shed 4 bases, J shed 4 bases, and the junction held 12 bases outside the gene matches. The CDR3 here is CASSVARQGASGANVLTF. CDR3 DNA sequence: TGTGCCAGCAGTGTAGCCCGCCAGGGGGCTTCCGGGGCCAACGTCCTGACTTTC.